What follows are 17 T cell receptor beta chains derived from one specimen sequenced in a study of Ad26.COV2.S vaccination and SARS-CoV-2 variants. Repertoires were generated with immunoSEQ multiplex PCR, while TCRdb's copy carries only in-frame clones and drops some. The repertoire includes about 680,000 clones, 89% of them detected once, and about 1.5% sits in the top ten. Treatment described: 15 to 20 received Ad26.COV2.S at low or high dose, single or two shots; about five received placebo; per-sample allocation not given. Sample collection was performed on day 63 after the first vaccine or placebo injection. The sequences come from peripheral blood, collected in a trial of Ad26.COV2.S vaccine versus placebo. The receptors come from a person between 18 and 60 years old who received the Ad26.COV2.S COVID-19 vaccine or a placebo.

The CDR3 is CASSSQGQNTEAFF. CDR3 in DNA: TGCGCCAGCAGCTCCCAGGGCCAGAACACTGAAGCTTTCTTT. The chain recombines TRBV5-1 with TRBJ1-1; D perhaps matches TRBD1 (5 bases). Trimming removed 3 bases from V and 1 base from J, with 10 bases in between. Germline lookup yields CDR1 SGHRS and CDR2 YFSETQ. This CDR3 is 14 amino acids long.

The CDR3 loop reads CASSTDFTDTQYF. CDR3 nucleotides: TGTGCCAGCTCGACAGACTTCACAGATACGCAGTATTTT. This rearrangement joins TRBV25-1 to TRBJ2-3; a weak D match, TRBD1 (5 bases). This CDR3 comprises 13 residues. V lost 8 bases, J lost 2 bases, and 11 bases lay in between. CDR1 and CDR2 (germline): MGHDK, SYGVNS.

Comment on this clone: One end of the junction does not line up with germline, which may come from a read error. This sequence joins TRBV7-7 and TRBJ1-1; no definite D call. Germline CDR1 and CDR2: SSHAT and FNYEAQ (reference sequence). The CDR3 is 18 amino acids. CDR3 DNA: TGTGCTAGCAGCCCTTATTTGGGGAATGCTTTTTCCCCACCTGAAGCTTTCTTT. Its protein is CASSPYLGNAFSPPEAFF.

The V gene is TRBV9, the J gene TRBJ2-3; D is unclear. V was clipped by 4 bases and J by 3 bases, with 12 bases between them. From germline, CDR1 is SGDLS and CDR2 YYNGEE. The CDR3 consists of 14 residues. The CDR3 spells CASSFSLGTDTQYF. The CDR3 nucleotides are TGTGCCAGCAGCTTCTCCTTAGGAACAGATACGCAGTATTTT.

The V gene is TRBV6-9, the J gene TRBJ1-6; tentatively, D is TRBD1 (5 bases). V was pared by 0 bases and J by 8 bases, with 11 bases between. The CDR3 sequence is 15 residues long. CDR1 is MNHGY and CDR2 is SVAAGI in the germline V gene. CDR3 sequence (DNA): TGTGCCAGCAGTTATTCGGACACTTTCTATTCACCCCTCCACTTT. Amino acids: CASSYSDTFYSPLHF.

J is TRBJ1-2 and V is TRBV7-8; 10 bases agree with TRBD1. Germline V gene lookup returns CDR1 SGHVS and CDR2 FQNEAQ. The CDR3 loop spans 14 amino acids. With 5 bases clipped from V and 7 bases from J, the junction kept 7 bases outside the gene matches. The CDR3 sequence: CASSRRDRGSGYTF. In nucleotides, the CDR3 is TGTGCCAGCAGCCGACGGGACAGGGGATCTGGCTACACCTTC. Based on the CDR3 plus reference TRBV7-8 and TRBJ1-2, the full variable domain is GAGVSQSPRYKVAKRGQDVALRCDPISGHVSLFWYQQALGQGPEFLTYFQNEAQLDKSGLPSDRFFAERPEGSVSTLKIQRTQQEDSAVYLCASSRRDRGSGYTFGSGTRLTVV.

This chain joins TRBV7-2 and TRBJ1-1; D ambiguous. The CDR3 totals 13 residues. Germline CDR1 reads SGHTA; CDR2 reads FQGNSA. Trimming cost V 3 bases and J 1 base, with 6 bases left between them. The DNA for the CDR3 is TGTGCCAGCAGCTTTCGGACGAACACTGAAGCTTTCTTT. It specifies CASSFRTNTEAFF. The full variable domain, in which reference TRBV7-2 and TRBJ1-1 provide the parts outside the CDR3, is GAGVSQSPSNKVTEKGKDVELRCDPISGHTALYWYRQSLGQGLEFLIYFQGNSAPDKSGLPSDRFSAERTGGSVSTLTIQRTQQEDSAVYLCASSFRTNTEAFFGQGTRLTVV.

This chain joins TRBV27 and TRBJ2-1; 7 nucleotides line up with TRBD1. The CDR3 has 14 amino acids. V dropped 6 bases and J dropped 6; count of bases not matched to a gene: 8. In germline, CDR1 is MNHEY, CDR2 SMNVEV (reference sequence). In nucleotides, the CDR3 is TGTGCCAGCAGCCCGATTGGGACAGTCAATGAGCAGTTCTTC. It is translated as CASSPIGTVNEQFF.

The table lists this clone with a count of one. The CDR3 nucleotides read TGTGCCAGCAGTTACTTAGGGACCCCGAGCTCCTACGAGCAGTACTTC. Translating it yields CASSYLGTPSSYEQYF. The chain carries TRBV6-5 and TRBJ2-7, with D possibly called TRBD1 or TRBD2 (5 bases each). CDR3 length: 16 residues. Trimming shortened V by 1 base and J by 0 bases, and 13 bases separated the two germline ends. CDR1 and CDR2 from the germline V gene are MNHEY and SVGAGI.

The gene calls are TRBV6-2 or TRBV6-3 and TRBJ2-6; no reliable D call. Deletions cut 0 bases from V and 3 bases from J, with 12 bases between. The germline V gene has CDR1 MNHEY and CDR2 SVGEGT. The CDR3 consists of 17 residues. The CDR3 here is CASSYSKVGFGANVLTF. CDR3 bases: TGTGCCAGCAGTTACTCGAAAGTTGGGTTTGGGGCCAACGTCCTGACTTTC.

The V gene is TRBV27, the J gene TRBJ1-6, with D possibly TRBD1 on 5 matching bases. The length of the CDR3 is 16 residues. CDR1 MNHEY and CDR2 SMNVEV come from the germline V gene (reference sequence). V was trimmed by 5 bases and J by 0 bases, leaving 11 bases between them. In nucleotides, the CDR3 is TGTGCCAGCAGTGCATCGACAGCCTCCTATAATTCACCCCTCCACTTT. This encodes CASSASTASYNSPLHF.

CDR3 in amino acids: CAWSARGRGAYGYTF. DNA for the CDR3: TGTGCCTGGAGTGCCCGTGGCAGGGGGGCCTATGGCTACACCTTC. The J gene is TRBJ1-2, the V gene TRBV30; 7 bases fit TRBD1. The trim removed 1 base at V and 4 bases at J, leaving 9 bases unmatched. The germline V gene encodes CDR1 GTSNPN and CDR2 SVGIG (reference sequence). The length of the CDR3 is 15 residues.

The chain combines TRBV3-1 (or the pseudogene TRBV3-2) with TRBJ2-1; tentative D call: TRBD2 (6 bases). Trimming left V 2 bases short and J 13 bases short, with 24 bases between. CDR3 length equals 16 residues. Germline V gene lookup returns CDR1 LGHDT and CDR2 YNNKEL (reference sequence). This CDR3 is CASSQRRGTGSGLQFF. As DNA, the CDR3 is TGTGCCAGCAGCCAACGGCGAGGGACGGGGAGCGGGCTTCAGTTCTTC.

This rearrangement joins TRBV7-9 to TRBJ2-2; weak D call: TRBD2 (5 bases). This CDR3 spans 12 amino acids. The V gene lost 5 bases and the J gene lost 6 bases, with 7 bases spanning the gap. Germline-derived CDR1 and CDR2 are SEHNR and FQNEAQ (reference sequence). Written as DNA, the CDR3 is TGTGCCAGCAGCCCGGAGGCCGGGGAGCTGTTTTTT. Translation: CASSPEAGELFF.

On this clone itself: At the DNA level, this CDR3 is encoded by other sequences in the same sample as well. This chain uses TRBV7-9 with TRBJ2-3, with no clear D. Germline CDR1 is SEHNR and CDR2 is FQNEAQ (reference sequence). This CDR3 has 14 amino acids. Trimming cost V 3 bases and J 0 bases, with 7 bases left between them. The CDR3 sequence is CASSLGRSTDTQYF. CDR3 DNA: TGTGCCAGCAGCTTGGGCAGGAGCACAGATACGCAGTATTTT.

In this sample, this clone turned up once. CDR3 sequence (DNA): TGTGCCAGCAGCGACCGGGCAGCCGAGCAGTACTTC. Translating it yields CASSDRAAEQYF. The chain recombines TRBV11-3 with TRBJ2-7; no clear D gene. The V and J ends lost 5 bases and 6 bases respectively, with 11 bases between them. The germline gives CDR1 SGHNT, CDR2 YENEEA. This CDR3 contains 12 residues.

This clone was observed a few times. The chain has TRBV12-1 and TRBJ2-7; TRBD2 is the table's D call and was not checked against the DNA. TRBV12-1 is given as a pseudogene. CDR3 size: 16 residues. The CDR3 nucleotides read TGTGCCAGCAGCCAGGAGGGGGAGGGGTACTCCTACGAGCAGTACTTC. Amino acid sequence: CASSQEGEGYSYEQYF.